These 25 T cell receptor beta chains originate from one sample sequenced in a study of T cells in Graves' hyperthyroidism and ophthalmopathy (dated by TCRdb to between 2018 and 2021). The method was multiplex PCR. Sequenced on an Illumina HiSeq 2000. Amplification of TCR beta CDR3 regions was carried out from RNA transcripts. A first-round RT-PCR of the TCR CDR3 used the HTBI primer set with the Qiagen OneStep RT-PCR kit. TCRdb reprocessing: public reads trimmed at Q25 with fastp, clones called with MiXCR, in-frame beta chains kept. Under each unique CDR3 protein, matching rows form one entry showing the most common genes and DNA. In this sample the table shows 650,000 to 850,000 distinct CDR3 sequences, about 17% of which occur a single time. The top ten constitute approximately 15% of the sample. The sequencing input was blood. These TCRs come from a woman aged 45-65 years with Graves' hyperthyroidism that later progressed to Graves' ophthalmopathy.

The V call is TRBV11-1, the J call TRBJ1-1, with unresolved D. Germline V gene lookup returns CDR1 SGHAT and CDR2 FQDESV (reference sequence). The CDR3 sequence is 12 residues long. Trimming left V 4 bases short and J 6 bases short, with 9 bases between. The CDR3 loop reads CASSSTGPEAFF. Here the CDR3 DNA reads TGTGCCAGCAGCTCCACCGGCCCTGAAGCTTTCTTT.

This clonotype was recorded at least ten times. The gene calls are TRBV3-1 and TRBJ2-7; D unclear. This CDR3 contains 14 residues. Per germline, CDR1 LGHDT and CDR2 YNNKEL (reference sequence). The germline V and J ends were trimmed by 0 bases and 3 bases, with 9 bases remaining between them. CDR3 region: CASSQDPQSYEQYF. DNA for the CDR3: TGTGCCAGCAGCCAAGATCCACAGAGCTACGAGCAGTACTTC.

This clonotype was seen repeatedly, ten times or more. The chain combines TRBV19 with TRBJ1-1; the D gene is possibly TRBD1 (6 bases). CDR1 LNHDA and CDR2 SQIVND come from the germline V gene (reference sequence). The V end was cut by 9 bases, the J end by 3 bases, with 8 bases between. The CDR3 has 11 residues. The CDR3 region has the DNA TGTGCCAGCAGGGGATACACTGAAGCTTTCTTT. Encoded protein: CASRGYTEAFF.

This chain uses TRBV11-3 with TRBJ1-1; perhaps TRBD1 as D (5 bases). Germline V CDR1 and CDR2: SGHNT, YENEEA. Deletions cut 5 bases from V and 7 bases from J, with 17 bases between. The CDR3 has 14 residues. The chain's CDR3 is CASSPGTIGGEAFF. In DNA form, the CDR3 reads TGTGCCAGCAGCCCCGGAACCATCGGGGGTGAAGCTTTCTTT.

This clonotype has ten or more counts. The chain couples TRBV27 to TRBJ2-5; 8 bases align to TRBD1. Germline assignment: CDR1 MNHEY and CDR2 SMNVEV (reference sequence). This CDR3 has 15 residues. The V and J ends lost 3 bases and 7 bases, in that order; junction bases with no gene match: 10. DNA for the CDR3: TGTGCCAGCAGTTTCCTATCGGACAGGGCGGGGACCCAGTACTTC. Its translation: CASSFLSDRAGTQYF.

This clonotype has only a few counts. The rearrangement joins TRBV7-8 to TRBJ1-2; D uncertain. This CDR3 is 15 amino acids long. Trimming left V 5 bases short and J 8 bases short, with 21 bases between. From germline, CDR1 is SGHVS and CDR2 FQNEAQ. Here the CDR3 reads CASSDPEGAPPGYTF. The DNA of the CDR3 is TGTGCCAGCAGCGACCCAGAGGGCGCTCCTCCGGGCTACACCTTC.

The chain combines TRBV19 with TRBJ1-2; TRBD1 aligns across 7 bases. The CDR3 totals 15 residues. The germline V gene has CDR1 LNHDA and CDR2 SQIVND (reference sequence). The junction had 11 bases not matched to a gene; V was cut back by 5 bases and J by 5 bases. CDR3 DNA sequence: TGTGCCAGTAGTCCATCCCAGGGGGTCCAATATGGCTACACCTTC. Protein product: CASSPSQGVQYGYTF.

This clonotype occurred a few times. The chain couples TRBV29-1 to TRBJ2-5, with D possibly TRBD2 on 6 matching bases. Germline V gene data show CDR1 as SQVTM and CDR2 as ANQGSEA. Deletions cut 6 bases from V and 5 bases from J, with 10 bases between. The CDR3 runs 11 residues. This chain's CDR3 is CSVSEGETQYF. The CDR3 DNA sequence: TGCAGCGTCTCGGAGGGGGAGACCCAGTACTTC.

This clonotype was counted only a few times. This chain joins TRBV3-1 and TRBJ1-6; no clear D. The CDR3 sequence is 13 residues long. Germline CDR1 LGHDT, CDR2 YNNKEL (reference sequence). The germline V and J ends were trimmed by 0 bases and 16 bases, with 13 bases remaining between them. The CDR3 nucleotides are TGTGCCAGCAGCCAAGATCGGGTCGCTGGTCTCCACTTT. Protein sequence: CASSQDRVAGLHF.

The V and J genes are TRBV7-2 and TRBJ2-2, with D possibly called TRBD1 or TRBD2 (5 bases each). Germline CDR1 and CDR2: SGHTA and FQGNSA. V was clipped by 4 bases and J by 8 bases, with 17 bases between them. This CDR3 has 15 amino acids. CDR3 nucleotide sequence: TGTGCCAGCAGCTCTAGAGTCGGGGCAGCGGGGGAGCTGTTTTTT. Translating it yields CASSSRVGAAGELFF.

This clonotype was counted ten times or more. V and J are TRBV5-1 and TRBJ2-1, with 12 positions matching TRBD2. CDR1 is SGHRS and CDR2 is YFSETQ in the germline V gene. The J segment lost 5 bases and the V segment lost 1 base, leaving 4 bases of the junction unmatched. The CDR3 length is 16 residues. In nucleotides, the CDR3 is TGCGCCAGCAGCTTGACTAGCGGGGGGCCCCACAATGAGCAGTTCTTC. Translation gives CASSLTSGGPHNEQFF.

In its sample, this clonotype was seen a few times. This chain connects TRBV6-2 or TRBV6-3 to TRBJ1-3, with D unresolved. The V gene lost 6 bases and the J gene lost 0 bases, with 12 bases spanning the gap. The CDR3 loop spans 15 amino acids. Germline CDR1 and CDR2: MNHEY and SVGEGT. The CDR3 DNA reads TGTGCCAGCAGAGCGGACGCCGGCTCTGGAAACACCATATATTTT. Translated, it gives CASRADAGSGNTIYF.

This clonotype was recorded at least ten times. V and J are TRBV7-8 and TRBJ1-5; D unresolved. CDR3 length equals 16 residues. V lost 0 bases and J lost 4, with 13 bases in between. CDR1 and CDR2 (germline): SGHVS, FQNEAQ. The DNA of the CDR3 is TGTGCCAGCAGCTTAGCGCCGGCAGGCGGGAATCAGCCCCAGCATTTT. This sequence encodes CASSLAPAGGNQPQHF.

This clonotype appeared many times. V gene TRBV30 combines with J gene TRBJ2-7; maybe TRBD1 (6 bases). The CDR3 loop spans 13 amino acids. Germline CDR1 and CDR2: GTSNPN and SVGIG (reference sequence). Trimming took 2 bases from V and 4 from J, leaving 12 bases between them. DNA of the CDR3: TGTGCCTGGAGTAAGCGCAGGGGTTACGAGCAGTACTTC. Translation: CAWSKRRGYEQYF.

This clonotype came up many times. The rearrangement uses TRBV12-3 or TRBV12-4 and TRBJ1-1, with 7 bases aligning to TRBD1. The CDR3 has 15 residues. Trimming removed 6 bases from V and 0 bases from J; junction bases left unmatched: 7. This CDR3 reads CASRRDSAVNTEAFF. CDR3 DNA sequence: TGTGCCAGCAGAAGGGACAGCGCAGTGAACACTGAAGCTTTCTTT.

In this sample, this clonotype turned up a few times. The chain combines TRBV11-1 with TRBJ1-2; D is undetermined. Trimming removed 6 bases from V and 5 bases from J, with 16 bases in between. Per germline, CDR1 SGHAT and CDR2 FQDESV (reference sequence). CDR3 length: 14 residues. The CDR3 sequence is CASSSGADGYGYTF. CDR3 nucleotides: TGTGCCAGCAGTTCCGGCGCCGACGGTTATGGCTACACCTTC.

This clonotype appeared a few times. Here the CDR3 DNA reads TGTGCCAGCAGTCCATGGGCAGACAGAAGCGACACTGAAGCTTTCTTT. It translates to CASSPWADRSDTEAFF. The chain carries TRBV27 and TRBJ1-1; D is possibly TRBD1 (5 bases). V was trimmed by 5 bases and J by 3 bases, leaving 19 bases between them. The CDR3 has 16 amino acids. Germline CDR1 reads MNHEY; CDR2 reads SMNVEV (reference sequence).

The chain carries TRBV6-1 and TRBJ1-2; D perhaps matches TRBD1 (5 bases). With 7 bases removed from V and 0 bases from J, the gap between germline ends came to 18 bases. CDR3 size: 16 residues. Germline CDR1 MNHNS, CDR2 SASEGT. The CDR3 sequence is CASTRDFRGPNYGYTF. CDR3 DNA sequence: TGTGCCAGCACCAGGGACTTTAGAGGCCCTAACTATGGCTACACCTTC.

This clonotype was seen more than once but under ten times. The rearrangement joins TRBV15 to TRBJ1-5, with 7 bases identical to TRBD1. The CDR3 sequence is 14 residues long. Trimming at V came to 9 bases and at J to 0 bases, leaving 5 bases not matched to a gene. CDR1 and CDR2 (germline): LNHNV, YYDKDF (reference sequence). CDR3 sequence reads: CATVTGYSNQPQHF. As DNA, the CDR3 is TGTGCCACGGTGACAGGGTATAGCAATCAGCCCCAGCATTTT.

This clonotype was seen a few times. DNA for the CDR3: TGTGCCAGCAGAATGGCCGCGACAGGGATTAATCAGCCCCAGCATTTT. Its translation: CASRMAATGINQPQHF. V usage is TRBV27 and J usage is TRBJ1-5, with TRBD1 matching 7 bases. The ends lost 6 bases at V and 4 bases at J; junction bases unmatched: 12. The CDR3 totals 16 residues. The V gene's germline CDR1 is MNHEY and CDR2 SMNVEV (reference sequence).

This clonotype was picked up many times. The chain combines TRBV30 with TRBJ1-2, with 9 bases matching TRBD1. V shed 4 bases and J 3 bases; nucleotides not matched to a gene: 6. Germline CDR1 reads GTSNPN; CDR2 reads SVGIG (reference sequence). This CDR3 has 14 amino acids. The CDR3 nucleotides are TGTGCCTGGACCATGGACAGGGGAGACTATGGCTACACCTTC. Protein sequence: CAWTMDRGDYGYTF.

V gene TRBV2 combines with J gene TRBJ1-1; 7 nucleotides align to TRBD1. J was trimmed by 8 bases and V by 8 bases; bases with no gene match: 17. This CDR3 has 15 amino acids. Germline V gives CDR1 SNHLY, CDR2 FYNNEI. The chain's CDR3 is CASSELGGAYSEAFF. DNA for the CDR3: TGTGCCAGCTCCGAGTTAGGGGGCGCGTATTCGGAAGCTTTCTTT.

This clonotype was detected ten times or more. The CDR3 DNA follows: TGTGCCACAGGGGAGACCTCCAATCAGCCCCAGCATTTT. Protein sequence: CATGETSNQPQHF. V gene TRBV12-3 or TRBV12-4 combines with J gene TRBJ1-5, with D perhaps TRBD1 (6 bases). Trimming left V 10 bases short and J 3 bases short, with 13 bases between. The CDR3 covers 13 residues.

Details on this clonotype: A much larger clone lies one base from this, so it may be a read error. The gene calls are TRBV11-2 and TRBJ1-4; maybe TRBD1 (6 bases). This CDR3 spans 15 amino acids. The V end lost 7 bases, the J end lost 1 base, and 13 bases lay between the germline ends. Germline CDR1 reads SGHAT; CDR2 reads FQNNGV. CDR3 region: CASNARGITNEKLFF. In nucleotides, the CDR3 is TGTGCCAGCAACGCAAGGGGGATAACTAATGAAAAACTGTTTTTT.

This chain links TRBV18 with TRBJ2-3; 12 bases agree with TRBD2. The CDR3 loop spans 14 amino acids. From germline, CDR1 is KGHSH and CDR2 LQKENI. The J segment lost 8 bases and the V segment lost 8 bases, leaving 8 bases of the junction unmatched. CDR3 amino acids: CASTSSGGAFTQYF. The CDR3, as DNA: TGTGCCAGCACCTCTAGCGGGGGGGCCTTTACGCAGTATTTT.